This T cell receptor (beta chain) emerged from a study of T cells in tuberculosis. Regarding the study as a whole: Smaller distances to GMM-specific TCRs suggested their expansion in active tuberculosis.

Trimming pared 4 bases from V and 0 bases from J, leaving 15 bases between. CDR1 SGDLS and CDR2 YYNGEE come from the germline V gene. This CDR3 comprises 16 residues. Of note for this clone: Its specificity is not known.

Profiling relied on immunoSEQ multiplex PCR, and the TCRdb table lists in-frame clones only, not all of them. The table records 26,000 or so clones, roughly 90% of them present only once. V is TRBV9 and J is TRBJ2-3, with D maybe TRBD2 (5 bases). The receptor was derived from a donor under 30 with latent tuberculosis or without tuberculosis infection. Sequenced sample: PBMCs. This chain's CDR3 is CASSPRTGTSTDTQYF. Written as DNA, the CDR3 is TGTGCCAGCAGCCCCCGGACTGGCACTAGCACAGATACGCAGTATTTT.